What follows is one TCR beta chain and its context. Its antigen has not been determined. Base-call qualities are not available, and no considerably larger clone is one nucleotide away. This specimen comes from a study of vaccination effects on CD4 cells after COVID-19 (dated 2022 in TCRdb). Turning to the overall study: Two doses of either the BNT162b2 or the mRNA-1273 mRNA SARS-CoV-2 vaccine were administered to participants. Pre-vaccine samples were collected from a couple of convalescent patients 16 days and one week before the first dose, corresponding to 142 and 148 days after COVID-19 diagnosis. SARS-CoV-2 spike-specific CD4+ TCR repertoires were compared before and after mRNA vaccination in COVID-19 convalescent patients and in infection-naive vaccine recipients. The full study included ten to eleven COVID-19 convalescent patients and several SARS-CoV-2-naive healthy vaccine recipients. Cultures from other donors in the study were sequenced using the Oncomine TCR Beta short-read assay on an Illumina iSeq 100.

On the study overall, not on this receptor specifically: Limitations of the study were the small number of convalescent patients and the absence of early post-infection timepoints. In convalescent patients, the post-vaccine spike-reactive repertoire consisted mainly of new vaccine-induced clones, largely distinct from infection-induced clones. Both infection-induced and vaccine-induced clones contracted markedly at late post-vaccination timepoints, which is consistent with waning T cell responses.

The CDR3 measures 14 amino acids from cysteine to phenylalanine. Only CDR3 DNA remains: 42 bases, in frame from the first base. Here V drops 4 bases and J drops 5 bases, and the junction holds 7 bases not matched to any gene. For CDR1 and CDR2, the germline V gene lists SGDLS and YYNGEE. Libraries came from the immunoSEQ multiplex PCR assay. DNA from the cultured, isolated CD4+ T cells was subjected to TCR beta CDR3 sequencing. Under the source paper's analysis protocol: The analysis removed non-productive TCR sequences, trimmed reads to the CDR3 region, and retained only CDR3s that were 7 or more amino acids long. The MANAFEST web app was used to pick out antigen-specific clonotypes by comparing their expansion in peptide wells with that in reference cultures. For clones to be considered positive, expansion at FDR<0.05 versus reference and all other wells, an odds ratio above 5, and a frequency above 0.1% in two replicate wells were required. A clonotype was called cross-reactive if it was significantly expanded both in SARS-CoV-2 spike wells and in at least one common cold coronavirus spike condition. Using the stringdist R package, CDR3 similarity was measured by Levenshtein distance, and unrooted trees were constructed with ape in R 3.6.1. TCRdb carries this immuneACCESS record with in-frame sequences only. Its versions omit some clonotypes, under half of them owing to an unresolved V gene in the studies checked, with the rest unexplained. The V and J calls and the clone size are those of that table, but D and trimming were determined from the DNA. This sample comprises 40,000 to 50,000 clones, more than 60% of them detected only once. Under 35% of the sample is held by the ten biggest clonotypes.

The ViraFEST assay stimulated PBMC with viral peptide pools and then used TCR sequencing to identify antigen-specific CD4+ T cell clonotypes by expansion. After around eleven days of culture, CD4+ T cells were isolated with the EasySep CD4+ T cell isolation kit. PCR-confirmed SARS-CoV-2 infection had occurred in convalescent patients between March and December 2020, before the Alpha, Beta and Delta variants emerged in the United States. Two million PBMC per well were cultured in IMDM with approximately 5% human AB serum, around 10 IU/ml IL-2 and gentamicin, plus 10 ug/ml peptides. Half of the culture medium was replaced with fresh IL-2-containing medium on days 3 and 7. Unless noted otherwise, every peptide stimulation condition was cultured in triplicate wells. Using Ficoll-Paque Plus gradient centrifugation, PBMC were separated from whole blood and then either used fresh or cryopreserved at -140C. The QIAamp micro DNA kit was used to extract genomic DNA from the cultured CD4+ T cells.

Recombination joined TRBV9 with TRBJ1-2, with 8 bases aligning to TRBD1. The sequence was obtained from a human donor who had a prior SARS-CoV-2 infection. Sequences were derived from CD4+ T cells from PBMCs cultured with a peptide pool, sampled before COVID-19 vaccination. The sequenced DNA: TGTGCCAGCAGCCTTGGACAGGGTCAATATGGCTACACCTTC. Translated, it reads CASSLGQGQYGYTF.